This T cell receptor beta chain was found in a study of shared clonotypes between healthy human individuals. Study findings and constraints: Generation of non-shared clonotypes was less probable than generation of clonotypes shared by all four donors. Sequencing depth was expected to influence donor clonotype sharing. Naive CD4 clonotype sharing across several donors was approximately 5%. A limitation of the genetic and exposure-history diversity represented arose from few donors.

CD45RO-negative cells were positively selected for CCR7, leaving out terminally differentiated effector memory CD45RA+ cells. TCRdb's table, derived via immunoSEQ multiplex PCR, lists solely in-frame clones and lacks some. The sample carries roughly 2,000,000 clones, about 94% recorded once. On this clone itself: Its antigen is not known.

V was cut by 5 bases and J by 4 bases, with 8 bases left in between. Per the germline V gene, CDR1 is LNHDA and CDR2 is SQIVND (reference sequence). This CDR3 spans 13 amino acids. The sequence was obtained from a man aged 18 to 30 in good health. The sample comprised naive CD8+ T cells sorted from blood. The chain links TRBV19 to TRBJ2-2; D unresolved. In nucleotides, the CDR3 is TGTGCCAGTAGTTGGACCTCCACCGGGGAGCTGTTTTTT. Translating it yields CASSWTSTGELFF.